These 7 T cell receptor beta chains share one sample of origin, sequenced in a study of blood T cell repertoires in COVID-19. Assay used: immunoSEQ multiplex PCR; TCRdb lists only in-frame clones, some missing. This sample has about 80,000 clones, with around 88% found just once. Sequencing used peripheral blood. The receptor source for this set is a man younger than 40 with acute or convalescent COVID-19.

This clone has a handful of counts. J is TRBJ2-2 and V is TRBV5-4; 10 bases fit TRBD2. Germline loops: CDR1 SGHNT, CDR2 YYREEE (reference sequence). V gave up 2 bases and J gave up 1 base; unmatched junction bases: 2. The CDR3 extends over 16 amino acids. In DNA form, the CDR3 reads TGTGCCAGCAGCTTACGGACTAGCGGGAACACCGGGGAGCTGTTTTTT. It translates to CASSLRTSGNTGELFF.

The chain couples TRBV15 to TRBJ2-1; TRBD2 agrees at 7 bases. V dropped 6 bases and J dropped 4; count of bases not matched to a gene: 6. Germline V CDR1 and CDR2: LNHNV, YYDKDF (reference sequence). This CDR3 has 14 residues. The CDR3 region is CATRAGTQYNEQFF. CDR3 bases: TGTGCCACCAGAGCGGGGACCCAATACAATGAGCAGTTCTTC.

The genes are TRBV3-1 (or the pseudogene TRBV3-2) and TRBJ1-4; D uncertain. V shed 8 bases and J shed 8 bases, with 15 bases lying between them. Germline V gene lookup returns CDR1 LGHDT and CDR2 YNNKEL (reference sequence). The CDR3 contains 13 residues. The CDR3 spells CASSYLGEEKLFF. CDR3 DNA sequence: TGTGCCAGCTCTTACTTGGGAGAGGAAAAACTGTTTTTT.

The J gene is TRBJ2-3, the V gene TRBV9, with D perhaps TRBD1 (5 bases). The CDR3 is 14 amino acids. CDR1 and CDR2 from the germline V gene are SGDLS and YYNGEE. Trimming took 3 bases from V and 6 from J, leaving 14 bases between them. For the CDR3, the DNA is TGTGCCAGCAGCGCGGACAACCTTGGGGATACGCAGTATTTT. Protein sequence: CASSADNLGDTQYF.

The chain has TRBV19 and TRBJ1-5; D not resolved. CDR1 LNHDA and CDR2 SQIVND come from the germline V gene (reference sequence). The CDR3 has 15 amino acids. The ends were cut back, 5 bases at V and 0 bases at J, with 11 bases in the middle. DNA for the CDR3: TGTGCCAGTAGTCCCGACGGGTATAGCAATCAGCCCCAGCATTTT. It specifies CASSPDGYSNQPQHF.

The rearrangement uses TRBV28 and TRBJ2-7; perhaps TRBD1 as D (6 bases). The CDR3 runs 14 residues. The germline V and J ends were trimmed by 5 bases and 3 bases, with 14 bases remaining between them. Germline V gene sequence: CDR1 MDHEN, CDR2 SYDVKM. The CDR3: CASSTIGTNYEQYF. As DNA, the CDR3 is TGTGCCAGCAGTACGATCGGGACAAACTACGAGCAGTACTTC. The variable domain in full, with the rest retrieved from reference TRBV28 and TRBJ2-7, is DVKVTQSSRYLVKRTGEKVFLECVQDMDHENMFWYRQDPGLGLRLIYFSYDVKMKEKGDIPEGYSVSREKKERFSLILESASTNQTSMYLCASSTIGTNYEQYFGPGTRLTVT.

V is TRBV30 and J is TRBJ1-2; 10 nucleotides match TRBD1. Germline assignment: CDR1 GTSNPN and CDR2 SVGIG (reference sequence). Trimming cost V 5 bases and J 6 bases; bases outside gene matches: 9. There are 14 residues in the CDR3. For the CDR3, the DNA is TGTGCCTGGTATCCGGGACAGGGGATTGATGGCTACACCTTC. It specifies CAWYPGQGIDGYTF.